This TCR beta chain was recovered during a study of blood T cell repertoires in COVID-19. Whole-study context: Donors in the United States, Italy and Spain gave samples during acute or convalescent COVID-19. T cells, B-cell-depleted T cells, or PBMCs provided the cDNA or gDNA that served as material.

Authors' processing steps: It was from reference gene primer amplification that nucleated cell counts were estimated. Only in-frame clones appear in the TCRdb table, and some are missing; sequencing was by immunoSEQ multiplex PCR. V and J calls and clone size are copied from that table; D and trimming were computed from the DNA. The top ten clones hold around a tenth of a sample with 150,000 to 190,000 clones, roughly 82% of them seen once. Germline CDR1 SNHLY, CDR2 FYNNEI. This CDR3 is 14 amino acids long. V gave up 6 bases and J gave up 6 bases, with 17 bases separating them. Sequencing used peripheral blood. The clonotype comes from a woman aged 45-65 years with acute or convalescent COVID-19. The rearrangement links TRBV2 to TRBJ1-1, with unresolved D. The CDR3 region has the DNA TGTGCCAGCAGGGGGAGATGGGGTAGTGCTGAAGCTTTCTTT. Protein: CASRGRWGSAEAFF. Supplemented by reference TRBV2 and TRBJ1-1, the full variable domain reads EPEVTQTPSHQVTQMGQEVILRCVPISNHLYFYWYRQILGQKVEFLVSFYNNEISEKSEIFDDQFSVERPDGSNFTLKIRSTKLEDSAMYFCASRGRWGSAEAFFGQGTRLTVV.